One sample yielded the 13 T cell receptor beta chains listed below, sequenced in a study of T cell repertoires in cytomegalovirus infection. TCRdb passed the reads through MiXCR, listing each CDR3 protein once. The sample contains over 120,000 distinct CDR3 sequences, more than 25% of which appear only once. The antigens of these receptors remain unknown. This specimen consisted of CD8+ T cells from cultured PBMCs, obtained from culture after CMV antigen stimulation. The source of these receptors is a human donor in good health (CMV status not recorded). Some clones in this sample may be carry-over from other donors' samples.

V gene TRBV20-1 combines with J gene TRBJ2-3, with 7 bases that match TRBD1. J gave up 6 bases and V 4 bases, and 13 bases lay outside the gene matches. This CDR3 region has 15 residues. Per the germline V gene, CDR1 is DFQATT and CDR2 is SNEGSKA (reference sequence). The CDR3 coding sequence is TGCAGTGCTAAGGGGGCGTGGGCGGGCCCGGATACGCAGTATTTT. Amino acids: CSAKGAWAGPDTQYF.

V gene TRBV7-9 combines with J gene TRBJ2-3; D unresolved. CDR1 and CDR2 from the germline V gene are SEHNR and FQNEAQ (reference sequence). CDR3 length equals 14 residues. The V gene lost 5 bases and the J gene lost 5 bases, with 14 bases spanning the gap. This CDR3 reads CASSPAWGVDTQYF. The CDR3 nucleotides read TGTGCCAGCAGCCCAGCATGGGGTGTAGATACGCAGTATTTT.

CDR3 loop: CSARVMANTGELFF. The DNA for the CDR3 is TGCAGTGCCCGAGTCATGGCGAACACCGGGGAGCTGTTTTTT. The chain has TRBV20-1 and TRBJ2-2; D unclear. The CDR3 is 14 residues long. Germline CDR1 and CDR2: DFQATT and SNEGSKA (reference sequence). V dropped 6 bases and J dropped 0 bases, with 11 bases sitting between them.

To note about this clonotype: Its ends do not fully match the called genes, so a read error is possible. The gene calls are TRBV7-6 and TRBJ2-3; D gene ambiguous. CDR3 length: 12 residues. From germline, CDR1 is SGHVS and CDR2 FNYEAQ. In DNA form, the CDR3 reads TGTGCCAACAGCCCCCGTATGGATACGCAGTATTTT. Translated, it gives CANSPRMDTQYF. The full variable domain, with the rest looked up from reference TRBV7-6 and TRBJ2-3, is GAGVSQSPRYKVTKRGQDVALRCDPISGHVSLYWYRQALGQGPEFLTYFNYEAQQDKSGLPNDRFSAERPEGSISTLTIQRTEQRDSAMYRCANSPRMDTQYFGPGTRLTVL.

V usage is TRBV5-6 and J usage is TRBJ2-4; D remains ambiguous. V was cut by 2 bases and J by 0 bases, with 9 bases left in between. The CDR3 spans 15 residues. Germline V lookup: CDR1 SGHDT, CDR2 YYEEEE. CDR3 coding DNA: TGTGCCAGCAGCTTCATCTTTCAAGCCAAAAACATTCAGTACTTC. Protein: CASSFIFQAKNIQYF. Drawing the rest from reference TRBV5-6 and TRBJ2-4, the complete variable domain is DAGVTQSPTHLIKTRGQQVTLRCSPKSGHDTVSWYQQALGQGPQFIFQYYEEEERQRGNFPDRFSGHQFPNYSSELNVNALLLGDSALYLCASSFIFQAKNIQYFGAGTRLSVL.

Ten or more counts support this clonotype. The CDR3 DNA sequence: TGTGCCAGCAGTTTATTACAAGGAAACACCATATATTTT. This sequence encodes CASSLLQGNTIYF. This rearrangement joins TRBV28 to TRBJ1-3, with D uncertain. This CDR3 has 13 amino acids. Germline assignment: CDR1 MDHEN and CDR2 SYDVKM. Trimming stripped 1 base from V and 4 bases from J, with 5 bases between.

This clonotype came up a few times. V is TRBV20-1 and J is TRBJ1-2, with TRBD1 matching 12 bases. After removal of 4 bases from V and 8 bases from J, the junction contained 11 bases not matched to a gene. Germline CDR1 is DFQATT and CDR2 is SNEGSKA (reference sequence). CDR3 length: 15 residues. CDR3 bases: TGCAGTGCTACTCCGGGACAGGGGGCTTTCGGGGGCTACACCTTC. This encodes CSATPGQGAFGGYTF.

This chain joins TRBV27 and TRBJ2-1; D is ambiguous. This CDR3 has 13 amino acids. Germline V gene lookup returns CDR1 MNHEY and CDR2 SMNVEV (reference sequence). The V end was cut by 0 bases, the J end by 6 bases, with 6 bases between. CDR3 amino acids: CASSLSELNEQFF. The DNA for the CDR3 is TGTGCCAGCAGTTTATCGGAACTCAATGAGCAGTTCTTC.

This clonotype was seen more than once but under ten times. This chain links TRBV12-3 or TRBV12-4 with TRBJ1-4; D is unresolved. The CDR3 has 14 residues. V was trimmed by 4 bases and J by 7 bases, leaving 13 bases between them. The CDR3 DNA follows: TGTGCCAGCAGTTCTAGATTGAGCGGTGAAAAACTGTTTTTT. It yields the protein CASSSRLSGEKLFF.

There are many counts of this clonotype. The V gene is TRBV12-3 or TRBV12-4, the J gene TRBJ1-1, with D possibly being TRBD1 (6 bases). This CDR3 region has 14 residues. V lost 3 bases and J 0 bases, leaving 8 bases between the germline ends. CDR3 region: CASSFGQLNTEAFF. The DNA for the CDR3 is TGTGCCAGCAGTTTTGGACAGTTGAACACTGAAGCTTTCTTT.

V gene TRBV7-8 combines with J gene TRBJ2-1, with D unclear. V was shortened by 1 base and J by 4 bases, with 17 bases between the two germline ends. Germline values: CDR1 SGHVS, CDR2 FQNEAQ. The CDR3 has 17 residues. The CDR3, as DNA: TGTGCCAGCAGCTTAGTCCTCGTGGCAGGACCTTACAATGAGCAGTTCTTC. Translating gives CASSLVLVAGPYNEQFF. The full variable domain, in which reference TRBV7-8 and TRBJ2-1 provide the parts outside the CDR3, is GAGVSQSPRYKVAKRGQDVALRCDPISGHVSLFWYQQALGQGPEFLTYFQNEAQLDKSGLPSDRFFAERPEGSVSTLKIQRTQQEDSAVYLCASSLVLVAGPYNEQFFGPGTRLTVL.

The CDR3 DNA sequence: TGCAGCGTTGCTTCTCCGGGGCACTACGAGCAGTACTTC. Translation: CSVASPGHYEQYF. The rearrangement uses TRBV29-1 and TRBJ2-7; D might be TRBD1 or TRBD2, each matching 5 bases. CDR3 length: 13 residues. V shed 4 bases and J shed 3 bases, with 13 bases lying between them. Germline CDR1 is SQVTM and CDR2 is ANQGSEA.

The CDR3 sequence: CATSITSFLEQFF. CDR3 bases: TGTGCCACCTCGATTACTAGTTTCCTTGAGCAGTTCTTC. The chain combines TRBV15 with TRBJ2-1; possibly TRBD2 for D (5 bases). V was cut by 8 bases and J by 9 bases, with 17 bases left in between. Germline V gives CDR1 LNHNV, CDR2 YYDKDF (reference sequence). CDR3 length: 13 amino acids.